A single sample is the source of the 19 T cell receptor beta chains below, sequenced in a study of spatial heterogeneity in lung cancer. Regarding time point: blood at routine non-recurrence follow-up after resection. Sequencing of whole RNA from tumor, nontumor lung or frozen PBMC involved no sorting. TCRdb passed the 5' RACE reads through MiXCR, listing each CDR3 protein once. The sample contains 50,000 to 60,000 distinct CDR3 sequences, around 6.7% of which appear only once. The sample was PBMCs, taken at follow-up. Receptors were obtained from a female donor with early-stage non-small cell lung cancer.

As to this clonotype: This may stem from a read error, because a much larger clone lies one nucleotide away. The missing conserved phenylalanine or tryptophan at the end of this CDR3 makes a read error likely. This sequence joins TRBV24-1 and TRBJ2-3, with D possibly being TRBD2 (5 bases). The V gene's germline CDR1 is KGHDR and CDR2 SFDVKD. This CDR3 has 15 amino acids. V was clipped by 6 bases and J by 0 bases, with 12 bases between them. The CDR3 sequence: CATSPSRGSTDTQYS. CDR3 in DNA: TGTGCCACCAGTCCTTCCCGGGGTAGCACAGATACGCAGTATTCT.

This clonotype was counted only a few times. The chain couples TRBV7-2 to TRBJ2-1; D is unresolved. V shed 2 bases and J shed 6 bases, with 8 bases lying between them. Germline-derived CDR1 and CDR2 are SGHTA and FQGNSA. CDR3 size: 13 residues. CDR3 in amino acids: CASSLLPSNEQFF. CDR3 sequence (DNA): TGTGCCAGCAGCTTACTCCCTAGCAATGAGCAGTTCTTC.

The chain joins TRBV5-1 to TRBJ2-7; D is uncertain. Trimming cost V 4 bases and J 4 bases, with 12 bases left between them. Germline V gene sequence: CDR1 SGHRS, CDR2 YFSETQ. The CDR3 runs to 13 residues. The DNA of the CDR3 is TGCGCCAGCAGCCTCCGGATTGCTTACGAGCAGTACTTC. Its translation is CASSLRIAYEQYF.

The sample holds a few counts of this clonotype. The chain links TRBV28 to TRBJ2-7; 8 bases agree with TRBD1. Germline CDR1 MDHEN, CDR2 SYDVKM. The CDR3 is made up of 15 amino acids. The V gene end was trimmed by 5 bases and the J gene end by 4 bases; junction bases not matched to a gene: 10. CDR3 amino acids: CASSLTGTGAYEQYF. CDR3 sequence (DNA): TGTGCCAGCAGTCTGACCGGGACAGGAGCGTACGAGCAGTACTTC.

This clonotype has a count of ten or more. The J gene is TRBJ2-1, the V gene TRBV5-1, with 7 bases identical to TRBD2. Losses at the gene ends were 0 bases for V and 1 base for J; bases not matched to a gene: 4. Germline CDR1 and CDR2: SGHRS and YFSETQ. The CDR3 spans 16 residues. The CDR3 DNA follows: TGCGCCAGCAGCTTGGACGGCGGGGGTTCCTACAATGAGCAGTTCTTC. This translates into CASSLDGGGSYNEQFF.

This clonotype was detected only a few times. CDR3 sequence (DNA): TGTGCCAGTAGGAGAGGGACTTTGACCGGGGAGCTGTTTTTT. Residues: CASRRGTLTGELFF. The gene calls are TRBV19 and TRBJ2-2; possibly TRBD2 for D (6 bases). Germline lookup yields CDR1 LNHDA and CDR2 SQIVND (reference sequence). This CDR3 is built from 14 residues. V was pared by 6 bases and J by 5 bases, with 13 bases between.

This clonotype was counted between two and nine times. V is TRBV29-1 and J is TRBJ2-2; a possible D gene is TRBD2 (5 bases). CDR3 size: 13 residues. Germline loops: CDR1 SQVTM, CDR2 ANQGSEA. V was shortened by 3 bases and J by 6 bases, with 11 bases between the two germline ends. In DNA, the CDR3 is TGCAGCGTTGAGAATTCAGCGGCCGGGGAGCTGTTTTTT. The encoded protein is CSVENSAAGELFF.

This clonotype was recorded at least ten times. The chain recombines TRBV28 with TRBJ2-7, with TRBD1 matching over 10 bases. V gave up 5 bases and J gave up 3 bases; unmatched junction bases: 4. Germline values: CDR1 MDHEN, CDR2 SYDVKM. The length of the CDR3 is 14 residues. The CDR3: CASSTGQGNYEQYF. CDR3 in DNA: TGTGCCAGCAGTACGGGACAGGGGAACTACGAGCAGTACTTC.

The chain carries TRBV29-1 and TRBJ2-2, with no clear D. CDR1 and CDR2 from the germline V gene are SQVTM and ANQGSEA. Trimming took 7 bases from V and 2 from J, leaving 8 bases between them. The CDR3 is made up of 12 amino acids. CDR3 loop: CSAQDNTGELFF. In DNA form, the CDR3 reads TGCAGCGCCCAAGATAACACCGGGGAGCTGTTTTTT.

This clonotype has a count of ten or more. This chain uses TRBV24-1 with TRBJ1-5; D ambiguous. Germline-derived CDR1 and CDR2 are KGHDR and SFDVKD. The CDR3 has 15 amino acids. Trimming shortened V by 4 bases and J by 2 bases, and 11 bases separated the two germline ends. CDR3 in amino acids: CATSDVGSGNQPQHF. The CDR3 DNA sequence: TGTGCCACCAGTGACGTCGGAAGCGGCAATCAGCCCCAGCATTTT.

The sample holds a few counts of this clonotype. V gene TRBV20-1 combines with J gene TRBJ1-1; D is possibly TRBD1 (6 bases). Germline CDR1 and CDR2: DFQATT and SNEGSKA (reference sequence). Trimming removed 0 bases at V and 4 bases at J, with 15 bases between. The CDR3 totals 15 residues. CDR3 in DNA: TGCAGTGCTAGAGATCCCCAACAGGGCTCCACTGAAGCTTTCTTT. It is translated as CSARDPQQGSTEAFF.

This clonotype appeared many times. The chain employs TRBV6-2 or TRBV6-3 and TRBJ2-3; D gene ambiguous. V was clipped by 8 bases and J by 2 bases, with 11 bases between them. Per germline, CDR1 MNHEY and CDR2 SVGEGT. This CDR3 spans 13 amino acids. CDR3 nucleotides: TGTGCCAGCCGACGGCCCCCCACAGATACGCAGTATTTT. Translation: CASRRPPTDTQYF.

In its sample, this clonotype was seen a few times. Written as DNA, the CDR3 is TGCGCCAGCAGCTGGACCGGGACTAGCGGGAGATTACGGGACGACGAGCAGTACTTC. Translation: CASSWTGTSGRLRDDEQYF. The V and J genes are TRBV5-1 and TRBJ2-7; 14 nucleotides line up with TRBD2. Trimming removed 3 bases from V and 5 bases from J; junction bases left unmatched: 16. This CDR3 spans 19 amino acids. Per germline, CDR1 SGHRS and CDR2 YFSETQ.

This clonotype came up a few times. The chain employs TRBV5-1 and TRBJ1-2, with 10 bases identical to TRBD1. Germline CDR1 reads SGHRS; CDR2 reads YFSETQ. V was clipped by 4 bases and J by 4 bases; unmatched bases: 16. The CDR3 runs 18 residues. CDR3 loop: CASSVDRGLIRAAYGYTF. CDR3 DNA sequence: TGCGCCAGCAGCGTCGACAGGGGGCTCATTAGAGCCGCCTATGGCTACACCTTC.

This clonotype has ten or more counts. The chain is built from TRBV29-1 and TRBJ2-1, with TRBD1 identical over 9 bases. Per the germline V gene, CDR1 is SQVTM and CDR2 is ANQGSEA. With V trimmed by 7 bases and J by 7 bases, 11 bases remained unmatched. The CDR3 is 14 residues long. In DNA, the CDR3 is TGCAGCGGGGCGACAGGGGGAGCGCGGAATGAGCAGTTCTTC. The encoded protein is CSGATGGARNEQFF.

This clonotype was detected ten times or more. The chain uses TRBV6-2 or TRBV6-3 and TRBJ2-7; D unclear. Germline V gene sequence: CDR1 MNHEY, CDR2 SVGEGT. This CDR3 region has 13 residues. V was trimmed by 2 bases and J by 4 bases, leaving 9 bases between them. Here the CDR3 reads CASSYGQQYEQYF. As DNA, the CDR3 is TGTGCCAGCAGTTACGGGCAGCAGTACGAGCAGTACTTC.

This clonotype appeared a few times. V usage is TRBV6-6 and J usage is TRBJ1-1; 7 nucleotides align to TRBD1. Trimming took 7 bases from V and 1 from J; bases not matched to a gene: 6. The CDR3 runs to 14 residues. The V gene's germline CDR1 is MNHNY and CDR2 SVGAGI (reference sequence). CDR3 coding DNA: TGTGCCAGCATTAGAGGGGGCGCGAACACTGAAGCTTTCTTT. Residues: CASIRGGANTEAFF.

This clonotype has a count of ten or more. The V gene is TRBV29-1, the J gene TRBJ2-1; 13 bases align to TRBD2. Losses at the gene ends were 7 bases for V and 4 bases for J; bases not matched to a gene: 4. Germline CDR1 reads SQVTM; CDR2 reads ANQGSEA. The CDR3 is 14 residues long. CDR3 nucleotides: TGCAGCGCTGGACTAGCGGGGGATTACAATGAGCAGTTCTTC. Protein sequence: CSAGLAGDYNEQFF.

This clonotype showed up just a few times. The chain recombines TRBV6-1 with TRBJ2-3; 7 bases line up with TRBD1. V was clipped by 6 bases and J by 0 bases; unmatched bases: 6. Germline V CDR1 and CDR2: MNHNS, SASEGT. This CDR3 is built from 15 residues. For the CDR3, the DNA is TGTGCCAGCAGGGAGACAGGGACAAGCACAGATACGCAGTATTTT. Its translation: CASRETGTSTDTQYF.